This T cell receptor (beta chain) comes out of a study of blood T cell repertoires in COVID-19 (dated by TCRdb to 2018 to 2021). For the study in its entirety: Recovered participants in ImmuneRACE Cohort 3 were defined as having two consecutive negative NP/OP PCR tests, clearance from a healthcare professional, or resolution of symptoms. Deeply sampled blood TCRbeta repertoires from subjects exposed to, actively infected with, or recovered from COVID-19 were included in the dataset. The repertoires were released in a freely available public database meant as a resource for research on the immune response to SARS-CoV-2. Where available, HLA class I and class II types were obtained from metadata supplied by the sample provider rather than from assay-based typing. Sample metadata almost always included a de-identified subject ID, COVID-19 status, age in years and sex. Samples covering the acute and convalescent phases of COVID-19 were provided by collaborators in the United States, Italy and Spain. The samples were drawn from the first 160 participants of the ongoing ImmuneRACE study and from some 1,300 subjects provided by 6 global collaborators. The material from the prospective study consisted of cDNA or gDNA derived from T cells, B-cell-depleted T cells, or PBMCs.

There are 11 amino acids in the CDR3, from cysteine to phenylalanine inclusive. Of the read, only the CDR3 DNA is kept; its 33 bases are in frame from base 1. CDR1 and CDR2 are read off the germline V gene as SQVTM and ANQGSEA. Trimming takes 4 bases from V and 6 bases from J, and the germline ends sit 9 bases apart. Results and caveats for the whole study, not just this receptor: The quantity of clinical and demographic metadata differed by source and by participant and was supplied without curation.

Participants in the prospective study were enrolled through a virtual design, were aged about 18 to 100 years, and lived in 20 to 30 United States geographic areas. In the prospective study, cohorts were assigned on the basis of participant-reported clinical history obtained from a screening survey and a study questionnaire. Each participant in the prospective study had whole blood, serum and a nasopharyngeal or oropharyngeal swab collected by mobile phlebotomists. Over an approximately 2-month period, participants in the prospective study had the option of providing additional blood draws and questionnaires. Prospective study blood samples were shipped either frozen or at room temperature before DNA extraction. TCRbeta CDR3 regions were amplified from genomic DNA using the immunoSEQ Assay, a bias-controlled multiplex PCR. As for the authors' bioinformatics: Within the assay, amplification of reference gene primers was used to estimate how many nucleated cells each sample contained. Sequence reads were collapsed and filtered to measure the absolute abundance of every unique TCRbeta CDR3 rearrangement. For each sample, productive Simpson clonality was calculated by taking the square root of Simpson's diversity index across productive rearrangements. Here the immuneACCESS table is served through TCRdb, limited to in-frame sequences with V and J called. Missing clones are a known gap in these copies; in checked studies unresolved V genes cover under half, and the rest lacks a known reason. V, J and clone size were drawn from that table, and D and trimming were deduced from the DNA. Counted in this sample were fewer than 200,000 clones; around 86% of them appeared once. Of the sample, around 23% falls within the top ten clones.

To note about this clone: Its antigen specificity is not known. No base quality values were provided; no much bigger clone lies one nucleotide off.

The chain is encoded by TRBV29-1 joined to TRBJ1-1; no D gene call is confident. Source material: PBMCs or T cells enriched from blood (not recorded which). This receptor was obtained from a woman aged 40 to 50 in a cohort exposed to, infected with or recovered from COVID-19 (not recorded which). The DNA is TGCAGCGTTGTTCTTGGGCCTGAAGCTTTCTTT. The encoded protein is CSVVLGPEAFF. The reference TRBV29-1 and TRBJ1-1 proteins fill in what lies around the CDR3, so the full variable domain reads SAVISQKPSRDICQRGTSLTIQCQVDSQVTMMFWYRQQPGQSLTLIATANQGSEATYESGFVIDKFPISRPNLTFSTLTVSNMSPEDSSIYLCSVVLGPEAFFGQGTRLTVV.